This entry lists 5 T cell receptor beta chains sequenced from one sample in a study of beta chain features in type 1 diabetes. Expressed TCRB transcripts were sequenced because the entire RNA isolate underwent reverse transcription. Clones were sequenced by immunoSEQ multiplex PCR, and TCRdb holds only the in-frame ones, with some missing. The sample holds about 650,000 clones, around 11% seen once. These TCRs are of unknown antigen specificity. Points from the study as a whole: Shorter TCRB CDR3s, moderately but significantly so, marked every one of the four CD4+ subsets in Type 1 diabetes patients.

The source material was naive CD4+ T cells from blood. These receptors all stem from a man younger than 45 with type 1 diabetes.

J is TRBJ2-5 and V is TRBV20-1; D gene ambiguous. Germline CDR1 is DFQATT and CDR2 is SNEGSKA (reference sequence). The CDR3 runs 10 residues. Trimming pared 3 bases from V and 5 bases from J, leaving 4 bases between. The chain's CDR3 is CSASWETQYF. Written as DNA, the CDR3 is TGCAGTGCTAGTTGGGAGACCCAGTACTTC.

The rearrangement joins TRBV7-6 to TRBJ2-3; D remains unclear. Trimming took off 5 bases at V and 3 bases at J, with 6 bases between the two ends. The CDR3 is made up of 12 amino acids. Per germline, CDR1 SGHVS and CDR2 FNYEAQ. The CDR3 is CASSQLTDTQYF. The CDR3 DNA reads as TGTGCCAGCAGCCAGCTGACAGATACGCAGTATTTT. Using reference TRBV7-6 and TRBJ2-3 for the parts outside the CDR3, the full variable domain is GAGVSQSPRYKVTKRGQDVALRCDPISGHVSLYWYRQALGQGPEFLTYFNYEAQQDKSGLPNDRFSAERPEGSISTLTIQRTEQRDSAMYRCASSQLTDTQYFGPGTRLTVL.

This chain joins TRBV15 and TRBJ1-6; TRBD1 is a possible D gene (5 bases). V was clipped by 5 bases and J by 17 bases, with 28 bases between them. Germline V gives CDR1 LNHNV, CDR2 YYDKDF (reference sequence). The CDR3 loop spans 16 amino acids. The CDR3 bases are TGTGCCACCAGCCCTCGACGGGGCACAGCAAAGGGTCTAGTCCACTTT. It encodes CATSPRRGTAKGLVHF.

The V and J genes are TRBV28 and TRBJ1-2, with D perhaps TRBD1 (6 bases). Germline V gene data show CDR1 as MDHEN and CDR2 as SYDVKM. This CDR3 contains 13 residues. Trimming stripped 4 bases from V and 5 bases from J, with 11 bases between. This CDR3 is CASSSGTLYGYTF. As DNA, the CDR3 is TGTGCCAGCAGTTCCGGGACACTATATGGCTACACCTTC.

CDR3 DNA: TGTGCCAGCAGCCCACGGGCCCGGACTAGAAGTAATAATGAGCAGTTCTTC. Residues: CASSPRARTRSNNEQFF. V gene TRBV7-9 combines with J gene TRBJ2-1; 7 nucleotides match TRBD2. V lost 5 bases and J lost 7; bases outside the gene matches: 17. Germline CDR1 is SEHNR and CDR2 is FQNEAQ (reference sequence). The CDR3 length is 17 residues.